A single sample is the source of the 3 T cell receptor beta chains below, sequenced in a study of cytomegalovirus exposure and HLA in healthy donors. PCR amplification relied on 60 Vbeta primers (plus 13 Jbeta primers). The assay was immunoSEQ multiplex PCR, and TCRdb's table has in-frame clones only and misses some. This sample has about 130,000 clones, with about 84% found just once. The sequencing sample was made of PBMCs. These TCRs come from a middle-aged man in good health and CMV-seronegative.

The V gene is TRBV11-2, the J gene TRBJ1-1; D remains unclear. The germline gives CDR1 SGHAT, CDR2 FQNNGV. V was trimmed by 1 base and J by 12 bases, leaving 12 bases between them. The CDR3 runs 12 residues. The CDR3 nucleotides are TGTGCCAGCAGCTTAGGTCTGACTCTATCTTTCTTT. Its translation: CASSLGLTLSFF. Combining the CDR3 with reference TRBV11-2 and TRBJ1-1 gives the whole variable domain EAGVAQSPRYKIIEKRQSVAFWCNPISGHATLYWYQQILGQGPKLLIQFQNNGVVDDSQLPKDRFSAERLKGVDSTLKIQPAKLEDSAVYLCASSLGLTLSFFGQGTRLTVV.

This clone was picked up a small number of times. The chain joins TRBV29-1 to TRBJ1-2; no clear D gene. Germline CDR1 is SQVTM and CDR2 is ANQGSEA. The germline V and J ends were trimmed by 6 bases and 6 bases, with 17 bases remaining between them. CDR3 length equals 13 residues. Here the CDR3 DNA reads TGCAGCGTCGAGAGAGAGCGCCTTAATGGCTACACCTTC. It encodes CSVERERLNGYTF. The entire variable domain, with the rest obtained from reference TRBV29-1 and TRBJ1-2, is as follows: SAVISQKPSRDICQRGTSLTIQCQVDSQVTMMFWYRQQPGQSLTLIATANQGSEATYESGFVIDKFPISRPNLTFSTLTVSNMSPEDSSIYLCSVERERLNGYTFGSGTRLTVV.

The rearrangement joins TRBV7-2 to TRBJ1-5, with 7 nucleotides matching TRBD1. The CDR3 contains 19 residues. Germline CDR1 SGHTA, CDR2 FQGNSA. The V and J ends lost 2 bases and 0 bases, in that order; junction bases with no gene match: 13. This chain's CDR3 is CASSLIPDRFPYSNQPQHF. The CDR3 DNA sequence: TGTGCCAGCAGCTTAATCCCGGACAGGTTCCCCTATAGCAATCAGCCCCAGCATTTT. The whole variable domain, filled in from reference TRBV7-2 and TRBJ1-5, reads GAGVSQSPSNKVTEKGKDVELRCDPISGHTALYWYRQSLGQGLEFLIYFQGNSAPDKSGLPSDRFSAERTGGSVSTLTIQRTQQEDSAVYLCASSLIPDRFPYSNQPQHFGDGTRLSIL.